This T cell receptor beta chain stems from a study of cytomegalovirus exposure and HLA in healthy donors. General study findings and limits: Among TCR sequences, most were rare, though some public TCRs appeared in many donors.

PCR primers comprised 60 Vbeta and 13 Jbeta primers. The assay was immunoSEQ multiplex PCR, and TCRdb's table has in-frame clones only and misses some. Here the sample spans some 170,000 clones, 82% being singletons. CDR3 length: 13 residues. Looked up from germline, CDR1 is GTSNPN and CDR2 is SVGIG (reference sequence). J was trimmed by 6 bases and V by 1 base; bases with no gene match: 5. In regard to this clone: The antigen is unknown.

Sequenced sample: PBMCs. The clonotype was recovered from a girl aged 2-10 years in good health and CMV-seropositive. This sequence joins TRBV30 and TRBJ1-2; 7 nucleotides align to TRBD1. The CDR3 sequence: CAWSATGTDGYTF. In DNA, the CDR3 is TGTGCCTGGAGTGCAACCGGGACAGATGGCTACACCTTC.